These T cell receptor beta chains were read from a single sample in a study of T cells after yellow fever vaccination. TCRdb redid the calling of the 5' RACE reads with MiXCR, one entry per CDR3 protein. The profile shows 400,000 or so distinct CDR3 sequences, 11% of them singletons. The starting material was PBMCs, obtained on the day of the first yellow fever vaccination. These receptors were collected from a young man who received the YFV17D yellow fever vaccine. CDR3s include the opening cysteine and the closing phenylalanine or tryptophan. D genes are given only for firm matches. Clone size appears in some rows only: once, few, many, or a class for an expanded clone.

D gene,clone size,J gene,V gene,CDR3 DNA,CDR3 protein
TRBD2,few,TRBJ2-5,TRBV6-2/TRBV6-3,TGTGCCAGCAGTCCCCTCGGACTAGCGGGCCTACAAGAGACCCAGTACTTC,CASSPLGLAGLQETQYF
TRBD1,few,TRBJ1-5,TRBV12-3/TRBV12-4,TGTGCCAGCACCTCCGGGACAGGGTATCAGCCCCAGCATTTT,CASTSGTGYQPQHF
-,few,TRBJ1-5,TRBV29-1,TGCAGCGTTGGGGCAGGGTGGAGTCAGCCCCAGCATTTT,CSVGAGWSQPQHF
-,few,TRBJ1-2,TRBV3-1,TGTGCCAGCAGCCAAAGGACGTCTAACTATGGCTACACCTTC,CASSQRTSNYGYTF
-,-,TRBJ2-4,TRBV7-2,TGTGCCAGCAGCTCCTCCGGGGGGCAGAGGGTCAAAAACATTCAGTACTTC,CASSSSGGQRVKNIQYF
-,-,TRBJ2-3,TRBV18,TGTGCCAGCTCACCCCCAGGGTGGGGCACAGATACGCAGTATTTT,CASSPPGWGTDTQYF
TRBD1,many,TRBJ2-3,TRBV29-1,TGCAGCGTTGATTGGCAGGGGGCCGCAGATACGCAGTATTTT,CSVDWQGAADTQYF
-,-,TRBJ2-2,TRBV5-6,TGTGCCAGCAGCTCCCAGCCAACAGGGAACACCGGGGAGCTGTTTTTT,CASSSQPTGNTGELFF
-,few,TRBJ1-5,TRBV20-1,TGCAGTGCTAGAGAACTTGCAGGGCAGCCCCAGCATTTT,CSARELAGQPQHF
TRBD2,-,TRBJ2-1,TRBV18,TGTGCCAGCTCACAACGGACTAGCGGGGGAACTTACAATGAGCAGTTCTTC,CASSQRTSGGTYNEQFF
-,-,TRBJ2-7,TRBV5-5,TGTGCCAGCAGCTTGATGGGGGCATACGAGCAGTACTTC,CASSLMGAYEQYF
-,-,TRBJ1-2,TRBV6-1,TGTGCCAGCAGCGGGTCAGGGGCGTATGGCTACACCTTC,CASSGSGAYGYTF